These T cell receptor beta chains were read from a single sample in a study of vaccination and CD4 T cells after COVID-19. TCRdb reanalysed the PCR reads using MiXCR and keeps one entry per CDR3 protein. This sample carries around 16,000 distinct CDR3 sequences, approximately 54% of them seen once, and the ten largest clones take over 7%. Antigens for these TCRs are unknown. The sequenced sample was CD4+ T cells from blood, cultured in vitro. The receptors were gathered from a human donor who had recovered from COVID-19. Both conserved end residues are part of each CDR3. The D gene is left open where the match is weak. Size is stated for part of the rows, as once, few or many counts, or as a class when the clone is expanded.

abundance	v_gene	d_gene	j_gene	CDR3aa	CDR3nt
.	TRBV20-1	.	TRBJ2-7	CSARGGAGGSSYEQYF	TGCAGTGCTAGAGGGGGGGCGGGCGGGAGCTCCTACGAGCAGTACTTC
.	TRBV7-9	.	TRBJ1-2	CASSLVGADYGYTF	TGTGCCAGCAGCTTAGTGGGGGCCGACTATGGCTACACCTTC
.	TRBV7-8	.	TRBJ1-2	CASSRRDRQNGYTF	TGTGCCAGCAGCCGTCGGGACCGACAAAATGGCTACACCTTC
.	TRBV11-2	.	TRBJ1-3	CASSTGGQGSGNTIYF	TGTGCCAGCAGCACCGGAGGGCAGGGGTCTGGAAACACCATATATTTT
.	TRBV7-9	TRBD1	TRBJ1-2	CASSAGQGHGYTF	TGTGCCAGCAGCGCCGGACAGGGGCATGGCTACACCTTC
once	TRBV7-2	TRBD2	TRBJ2-3	CASSLAGALPDTQYF	TGTGCCAGCAGCCTAGCGGGGGCCCTCCCGGATACGCAGTATTTT
.	TRBV12-3/TRBV12-4	.	TRBJ2-5	CASSFLGVYQETQYF	TGTGCCAGCAGTTTCCTAGGAGTGTACCAAGAGACCCAGTACTTC
.	TRBV5-4	.	TRBJ1-1	CASSLGASSGTEAFF	TGTGCCAGCAGCTTGGGGGCCTCAAGTGGCACTGAAGCTTTCTTT
.	TRBV20-1	TRBD1	TRBJ1-6	CSATGQDNSPLHF	TGCAGTGCTACCGGACAGGATAATTCACCCCTCCACTTT
few	TRBV7-9	TRBD1	TRBJ1-6	CASSVTGDAPLHF	TGTGCCAGCAGCGTGACAGGGGACGCACCCCTCCACTTT
.	TRBV6-2/TRBV6-3	.	TRBJ2-7	CASSYGTLGSYEQYF	TGTGCCAGCAGTTATGGGACCCTAGGTTCCTACGAGCAGTACTTC
few	TRBV30	.	TRBJ2-5	CAWSAGVTQYF	TGTGCCTGGAGTGCCGGGGTGACCCAGTACTTC
.	TRBV20-1	TRBD2	TRBJ2-1	CSARPPGLASDNEQFF	TGCAGTGCTAGACCACCGGGACTAGCGTCCGACAATGAGCAGTTCTTC
.	TRBV20-1	TRBD2	TRBJ2-7	CSALRAGGPQEQYF	TGCAGTGCCCTCCGGGCGGGAGGGCCGCAAGAGCAGTACTTC
.	TRBV6-1	.	TRBJ2-7	CASTRTPSSYEQYF	TGTGCCAGCACCCGGACTCCTAGCTCCTACGAGCAGTACTTC
.	TRBV20-1	.	TRBJ2-7	CSARDSVTYYEQYF	TGCAGTGCTAGAGATTCTGTGACTTACTACGAGCAGTACTTC
.	TRBV2	TRBD2	TRBJ2-5	CASSSLWTSSGSQYF	TGTGCCAGCAGTTCCTTATGGACTAGTAGTGGTTCCCAGTACTTC
.	TRBV5-1	.	TRBJ1-1	CASSLEGPITEAFF	TGCGCCAGCAGCTTGGAAGGGCCCATCACTGAAGCTTTCTTT
once	TRBV18	.	TRBJ1-1	CASGEVGLGNTEAFF	TGTGCCAGTGGCGAGGTCGGTCTGGGGAACACTGAAGCTTTCTTT
.	TRBV6-5	.	TRBJ1-3	CASSYSDSSGNTIYF	TGTGCCAGCAGTTACTCTGACAGCTCTGGAAACACCATATATTTT
.	TRBV7-9	TRBD2	TRBJ2-3	CASSLSGAPGEDTQYF	TGTGCCAGCAGCTTAAGCGGGGCGCCGGGTGAAGATACGCAGTATTTT
few	TRBV30	.	TRBJ1-5	CAWSVLRGQPQHF	TGTGCCTGGAGTGTATTACGTGGTCAGCCCCAGCATTTT
once	TRBV11-2	TRBD1	TRBJ2-7	CASSYNRGSYEQYF	TGTGCCAGCAGCTATAACAGGGGATCCTACGAGCAGTACTTC
few	TRBV20-1	TRBD2	TRBJ2-1	CSAVTLTSANYNEQFF	TGCAGTGCCGTGACACTTACTAGCGCTAACTACAATGAGCAGTTCTTC
.	TRBV5-4	.	TRBJ2-5	CASSLLGGETQYF	TGTGCCAGCAGCTTGCTGGGAGGCGAGACCCAGTACTTC
.	TRBV6-5	.	TRBJ1-1	CASSYRPNTEAFF	TGTGCCAGCAGTTACCGACCAAACACTGAAGCTTTCTTT
.	TRBV7-2	TRBD2	TRBJ2-7	CASSATPGGDEQYF	TGTGCCAGCAGCGCGACCCCCGGGGGGGACGAGCAGTACTTC
few	TRBV20-1	.	TRBJ1-1	CSARGGPYEAFF	TGCAGTGCTAGGGGGGGGCCTTATGAAGCTTTCTTT
.	TRBV6-5	TRBD2	TRBJ2-3	CASSSYGLAGRTDTQYF	TGTGCCAGCAGTTCATACGGACTAGCGGGACGCACAGATACGCAGTATTTT
.	TRBV7-3	.	TRBJ2-1	CASSLTGIVGHHNEQFF	TGTGCCAGCAGCTTAACTGGAATTGTGGGACACCACAATGAGCAGTTCTTC
.	TRBV19	TRBD1	TRBJ1-6	CATGTGGSDSPLHF	TGTGCCACTGGGACAGGGGGGTCTGATTCACCCCTCCACTTT
few	TRBV6-1	.	TRBJ1-1	CASSSPGALKPTFF	TGTGCCAGCAGCTCTCCCGGGGCCCTGAAGCCTACTTTCTTT
.	TRBV10-3	TRBD1	TRBJ1-2	CAISRQGADGYTF	TGTGCCATCAGCCGACAGGGGGCGGATGGCTACACCTTC